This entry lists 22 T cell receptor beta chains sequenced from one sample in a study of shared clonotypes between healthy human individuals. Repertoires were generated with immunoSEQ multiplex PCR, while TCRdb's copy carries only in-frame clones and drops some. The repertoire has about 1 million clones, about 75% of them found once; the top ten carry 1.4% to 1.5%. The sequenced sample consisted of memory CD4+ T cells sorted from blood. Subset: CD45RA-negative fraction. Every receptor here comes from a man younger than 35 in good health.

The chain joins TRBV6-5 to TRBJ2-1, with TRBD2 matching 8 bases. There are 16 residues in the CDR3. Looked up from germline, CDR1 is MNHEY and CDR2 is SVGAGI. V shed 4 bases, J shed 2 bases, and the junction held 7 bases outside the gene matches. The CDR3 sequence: CASSSTLAGPYNEQFF. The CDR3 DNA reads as TGTGCCAGCAGTTCGACCTTAGCGGGACCCTACAATGAGCAGTTCTTC.

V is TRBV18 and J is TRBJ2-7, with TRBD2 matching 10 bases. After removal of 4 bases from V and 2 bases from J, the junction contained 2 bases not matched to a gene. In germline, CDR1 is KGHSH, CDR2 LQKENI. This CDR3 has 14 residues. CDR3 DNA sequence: TGTGCCAGCTCACTTCTAGCGGGAGCCTACGAGCAGTACTTC. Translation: CASSLLAGAYEQYF. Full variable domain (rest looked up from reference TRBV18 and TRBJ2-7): NAGVMQNPRHLVRRRGQEARLRCSPMKGHSHVYWYRQLPEEGLKFMVYLQKENIIDESGMPKERFSAEFPKEGPSILRIQQVVRGDSAAYFCASSLLAGAYEQYFGPGTRLTVT.

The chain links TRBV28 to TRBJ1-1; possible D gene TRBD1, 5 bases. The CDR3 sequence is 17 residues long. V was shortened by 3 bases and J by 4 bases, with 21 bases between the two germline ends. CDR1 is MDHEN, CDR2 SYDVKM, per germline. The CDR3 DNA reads TGTGCCAGCAGTTTTCAGGGCTGGCGGGGGACGTTCACTGAAGCTTTCTTT. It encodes CASSFQGWRGTFTEAFF.

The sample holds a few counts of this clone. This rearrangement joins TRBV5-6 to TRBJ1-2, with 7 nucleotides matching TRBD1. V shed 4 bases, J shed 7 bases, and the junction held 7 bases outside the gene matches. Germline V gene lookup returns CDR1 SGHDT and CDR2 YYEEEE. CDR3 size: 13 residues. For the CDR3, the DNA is TGTGCCAGCAGCCATCAGGGGGGAGTTGGCTACACCTTC. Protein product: CASSHQGGVGYTF.

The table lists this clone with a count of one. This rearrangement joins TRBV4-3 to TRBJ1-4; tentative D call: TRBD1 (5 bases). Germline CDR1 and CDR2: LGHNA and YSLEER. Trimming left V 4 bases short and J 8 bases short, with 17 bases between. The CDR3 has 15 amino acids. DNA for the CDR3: TGCGCCAGCAGCCCCGACGGGGGGGATGGAGAAAAACTGTTTTTT. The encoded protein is CASSPDGGDGEKLFF.

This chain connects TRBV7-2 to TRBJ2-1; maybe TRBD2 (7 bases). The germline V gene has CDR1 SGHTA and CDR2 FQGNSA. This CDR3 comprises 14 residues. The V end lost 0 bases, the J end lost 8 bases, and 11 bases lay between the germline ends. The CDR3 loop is CASSLAGGLDEQFF. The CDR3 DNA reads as TGTGCCAGCAGCTTAGCGGGGGGGCTGGATGAGCAGTTCTTC.

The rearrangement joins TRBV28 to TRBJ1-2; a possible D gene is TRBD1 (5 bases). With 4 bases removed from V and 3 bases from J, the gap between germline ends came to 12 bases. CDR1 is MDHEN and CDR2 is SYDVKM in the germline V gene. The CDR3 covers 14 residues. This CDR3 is CASSSPGLDYGYTF. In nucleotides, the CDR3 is TGTGCCAGCAGTTCGCCGGGACTGGACTATGGCTACACCTTC.

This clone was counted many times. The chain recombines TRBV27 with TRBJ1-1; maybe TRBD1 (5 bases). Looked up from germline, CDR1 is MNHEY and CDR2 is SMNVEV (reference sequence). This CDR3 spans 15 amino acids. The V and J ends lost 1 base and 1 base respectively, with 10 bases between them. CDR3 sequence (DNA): TGTGCCAGCAGTTTATTCGGGGGGAGGAACACTGAAGCTTTCTTT. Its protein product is CASSLFGGRNTEAFF.

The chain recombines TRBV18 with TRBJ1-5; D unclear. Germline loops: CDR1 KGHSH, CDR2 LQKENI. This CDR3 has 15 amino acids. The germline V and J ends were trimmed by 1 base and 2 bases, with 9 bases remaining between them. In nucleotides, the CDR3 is TGTGCCAGCTCACCACAGGCCACAGGCAATCAGCCCCAGCATTTT. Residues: CASSPQATGNQPQHF.

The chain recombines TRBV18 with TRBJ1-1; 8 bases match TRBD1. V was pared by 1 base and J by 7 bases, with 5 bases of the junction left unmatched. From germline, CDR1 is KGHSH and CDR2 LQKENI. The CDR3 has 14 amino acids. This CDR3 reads CASSPRQGWIEAFF. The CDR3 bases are TGTGCCAGCTCACCACGACAGGGGTGGATTGAAGCTTTCTTT.

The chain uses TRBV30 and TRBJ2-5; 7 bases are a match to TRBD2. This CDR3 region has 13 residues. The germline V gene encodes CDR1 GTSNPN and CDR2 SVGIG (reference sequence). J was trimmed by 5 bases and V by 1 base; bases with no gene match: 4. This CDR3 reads CAWSDWGGETQYF. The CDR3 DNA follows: TGTGCCTGGAGTGACTGGGGGGGGGAGACCCAGTACTTC.

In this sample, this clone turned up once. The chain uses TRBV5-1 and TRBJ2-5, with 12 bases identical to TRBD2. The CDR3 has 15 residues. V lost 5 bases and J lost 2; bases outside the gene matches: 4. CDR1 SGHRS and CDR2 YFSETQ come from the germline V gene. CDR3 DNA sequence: TGCGCCAGCAGAACCGGGACTAGCGGGCAAGAGACCCAGTACTTC. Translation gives CASRTGTSGQETQYF. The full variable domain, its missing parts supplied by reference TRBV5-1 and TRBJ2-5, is KAGVTQTPRYLIKTRGQQVTLSCSPISGHRSVSWYQQTPGQGLQFLFEYFSETQRNKGNFPGRFSGRQFSNSRSEMNVSTLELGDSALYLCASRTGTSGQETQYFGPGTRLLVL.

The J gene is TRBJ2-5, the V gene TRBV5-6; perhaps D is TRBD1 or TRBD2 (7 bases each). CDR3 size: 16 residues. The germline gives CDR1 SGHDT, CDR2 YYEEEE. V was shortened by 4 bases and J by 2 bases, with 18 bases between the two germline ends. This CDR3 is CASSGQQGRVQETQYF. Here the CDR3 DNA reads TGTGCCAGCAGCGGACAACAGGGGAGGGTTCAAGAGACCCAGTACTTC.

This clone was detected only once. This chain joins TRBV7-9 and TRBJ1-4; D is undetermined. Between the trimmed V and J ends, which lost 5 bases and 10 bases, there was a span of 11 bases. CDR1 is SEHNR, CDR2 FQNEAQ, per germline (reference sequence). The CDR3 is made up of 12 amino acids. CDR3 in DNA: TGTGCCAGCAGCCCCGGTAAGGGAAAACTGTTTTTT. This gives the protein CASSPGKGKLFF.

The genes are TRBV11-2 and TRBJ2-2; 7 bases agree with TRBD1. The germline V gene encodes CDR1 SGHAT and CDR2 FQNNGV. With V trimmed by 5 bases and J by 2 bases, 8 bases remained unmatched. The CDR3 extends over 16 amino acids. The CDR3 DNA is TGTGCCAGCAGCCAGACCGGGACAGTAAACACCGGGGAGCTGTTTTTT. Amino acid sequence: CASSQTGTVNTGELFF.

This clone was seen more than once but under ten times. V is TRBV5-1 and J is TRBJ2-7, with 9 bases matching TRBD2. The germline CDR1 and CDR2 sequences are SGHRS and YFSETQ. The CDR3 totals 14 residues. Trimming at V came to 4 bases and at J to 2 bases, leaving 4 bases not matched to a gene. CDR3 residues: CASSPSGNTYEQYF. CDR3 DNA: TGCGCCAGCAGCCCTAGCGGGAACACCTACGAGCAGTACTTC.

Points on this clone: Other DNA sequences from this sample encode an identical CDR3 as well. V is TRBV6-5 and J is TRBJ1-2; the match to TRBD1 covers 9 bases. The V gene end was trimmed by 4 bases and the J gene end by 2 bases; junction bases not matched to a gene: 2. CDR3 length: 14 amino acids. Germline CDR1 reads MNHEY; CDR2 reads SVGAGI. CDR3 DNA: TGTGCCAGCAGTTCGACAGGGGGAAACTATGGCTACACCTTC. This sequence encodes CASSSTGGNYGYTF.

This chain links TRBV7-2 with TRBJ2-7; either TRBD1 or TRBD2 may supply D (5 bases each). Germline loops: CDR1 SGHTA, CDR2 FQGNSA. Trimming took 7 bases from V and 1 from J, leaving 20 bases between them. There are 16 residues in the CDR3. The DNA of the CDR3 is TGTGCCAGCAACTTTGGGTCCCGGGACGCATCCTACGAGCAGTACTTC. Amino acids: CASNFGSRDASYEQYF.

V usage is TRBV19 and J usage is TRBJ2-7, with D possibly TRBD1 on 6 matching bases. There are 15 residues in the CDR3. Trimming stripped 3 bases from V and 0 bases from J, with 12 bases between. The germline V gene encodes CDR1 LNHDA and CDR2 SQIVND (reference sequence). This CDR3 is CASSMAGTPSYEQYF. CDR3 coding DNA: TGTGCCAGTAGTATGGCCGGGACACCCTCCTACGAGCAGTACTTC. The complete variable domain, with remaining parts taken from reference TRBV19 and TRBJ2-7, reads DGGITQSPKYLFRKEGQNVTLSCEQNLNHDAMYWYRQDPGQGLRLIYYSQIVNDFQKGDIAEGYSVSREKKESFPLTVTSAQKNPTAFYLCASSMAGTPSYEQYFGPGTRLTVT.

CDR3 DNA sequence: TGTGCCAGCAGCTACGGGACAGGACTGGGTTGGACTAATGAAAAACTGTTTTTT. This translates into CASSYGTGLGWTNEKLFF. This chain uses TRBV13 with TRBJ1-4, with 8 bases lining up with TRBD1. Trimming at V came to 4 bases and at J to 2 bases, leaving 12 bases not matched to a gene. Germline V lookup: CDR1 PRHDT, CDR2 FYEKMQ (reference sequence). This CDR3 is 18 amino acids long. Full variable domain (outside the CDR3, taken from reference TRBV13 and TRBJ1-4): AAGVIQSPRHLIKEKRETATLKCYPIPRHDTVYWYQQGPGQDPQFLISFYEKMQSDKGSIPDRFSAQQFSDYHSELNMSSLELGDSALYFCASSYGTGLGWTNEKLFFGSGTQLSVL.

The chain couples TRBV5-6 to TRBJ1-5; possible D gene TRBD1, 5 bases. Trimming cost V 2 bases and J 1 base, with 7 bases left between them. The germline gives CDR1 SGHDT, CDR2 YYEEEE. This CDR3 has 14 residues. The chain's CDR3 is CASSFGGSNQPQHF. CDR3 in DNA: TGTGCCAGCAGCTTCGGGGGGAGCAATCAGCCCCAGCATTTT. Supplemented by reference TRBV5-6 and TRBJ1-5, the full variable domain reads DAGVTQSPTHLIKTRGQQVTLRCSPKSGHDTVSWYQQALGQGPQFIFQYYEEEERQRGNFPDRFSGHQFPNYSSELNVNALLLGDSALYLCASSFGGSNQPQHFGDGTRLSIL.

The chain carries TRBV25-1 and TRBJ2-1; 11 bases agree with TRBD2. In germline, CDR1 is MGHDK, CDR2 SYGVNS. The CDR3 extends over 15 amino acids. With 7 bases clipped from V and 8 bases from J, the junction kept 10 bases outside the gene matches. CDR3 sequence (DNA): TGTGCCAGCACTAAAGGTAGCGGGAGGGTCCATGAGCAGTTCTTC. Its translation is CASTKGSGRVHEQFF.